This T cell receptor (beta chain) is drawn from a study of beta chain features in type 1 diabetes. Study as a whole: Cell yields, gender and age were comparable in patients and healthy donors. Overall study results and limits: Moderate but significant shortening of TCRB CDR3s was recorded in all four CD4+ subsets from Type 1 diabetes patients.

Germline V gene data show CDR1 as SGHTA and CDR2 as FQGNSA. This CDR3 comprises 15 residues. Trimming cost V 6 bases and J 0 bases, with 9 bases left between them. This clone has a count of ten or more. Its antigen is still unknown. The isolated RNA, all of it, was reverse transcribed, so expressed TCRB transcripts were what got sequenced. TCRdb keeps only in-frame clones here, not all; method: immunoSEQ multiplex PCR. This sample has 500,000 to 850,000 clones, with around 15% found just once. Sequencing used naive CD4+ T cells from blood. The chain recombines TRBV7-2 with TRBJ2-6; no clear D. The sequence derives from a man aged 18 to 29 with type 1 diabetes. CDR3 loop: CASRNGPSGANVLTF. DNA for the CDR3: TGTGCCAGCAGAAATGGGCCCTCTGGGGCCAACGTCCTGACTTTC.